This TCR beta chain derives from a study of T cell responses to AZD1222 COVID-19 vaccine. Clones were read by immunoSEQ multiplex PCR, and TCRdb kept only the in-frame ones, dropping some. The repertoire has 20,000 to 25,000 clones, about 80% of them found once; the top ten carry around 41%. This clonotype originated in an adult in good health. This specimen was peripheral blood, taken on day 0 of AZD1222 vaccination.

The CDR3 DNA is TGTGCCAGCTCACCAACGCAGGAAAATCAGCCCCAGCATTTT. Protein product: CASSPTQENQPQHF. The chain is built from TRBV18 and TRBJ1-5, with D unresolved. This CDR3 region has 14 residues. The V and J ends lost 2 bases and 4 bases respectively, with 9 bases between them. Germline V CDR1 and CDR2: KGHSH, LQKENI.